Listed below are T cell receptor beta chains from one sample, sequenced in a study of early T cells in non-severe SARS-CoV-2 infection. TCRdb re-analysed the 5' RACE reads in MiXCR, keeping a single row per CDR3 protein. The sample lists some 23,000 distinct CDR3 sequences, 4.8% seen once, with 5% to 8% in the top ten. Sequenced material: whole blood. These receptors were collected from an adult who was a healthcare worker with PCR-confirmed SARS-CoV-2 infection or an uninfected control (not recorded which). CDR3s include the opening cysteine and the closing phenylalanine or tryptophan. Fields, in order: V gene, D gene, J gene, clone size, CDR3 DNA, CDR3 protein. A D gene is named only where the DNA matches it firmly. Size is omitted from some rows. Given values are once, few, many or a class for expanded clones.

TRBV3-1	TRBD1	TRBJ2-7	many	TGTGCCAGCAGCTTGGACAGGGGGCTCTCCTACGAGCAGTACTTC	CASSLDRGLSYEQYF
TRBV29-1	NA	TRBJ1-3	few	TGCAGCGTTGTAGGGGGAACTAACTCTGGAAACACCATATATTTT	CSVVGGTNSGNTIYF
TRBV7-9	NA	TRBJ2-5	NA	TGTGCCAGCAGCTTAGTTGAGACCCAGTACTTC	CASSLVETQYF
TRBV5-1	TRBD1	TRBJ1-1	NA	TGCGCCAGCAGCTTGGAGGCAGGGGGCTTGAACACTGAAGCTTTCTTT	CASSLEAGGLNTEAFF
TRBV2	TRBD2	TRBJ2-1	few	TGTGCCAGCAGCTGGACTAGCGGGATCCTCTCCTACAATGAGCAGTTCTTC	CASSWTSGILSYNEQFF
TRBV4-1	NA	TRBJ2-3	many	TGCGCCAGCAGCCGAGGGAACCTAAAAGATACGCAGTATTTT	CASSRGNLKDTQYF
TRBV20-1	TRBD1	TRBJ2-7	many	TGCAGTGCGAGGACAGGGGGTTCTCTCGAGCAGTACTTC	CSARTGGSLEQYF
TRBV18	TRBD2	TRBJ2-1	many	TGTGCCAGCTCGCGAGCCGGGACTAGCGGGGGCAGCTCCTACAATGAGCAGTTCTTC	CASSRAGTSGGSSYNEQFF
TRBV6-5	NA	TRBJ2-7	many	TGTGCCAGCAGTTACTCGTGGCAGAACTACGAGCAGTACTTC	CASSYSWQNYEQYF
TRBV18	NA	TRBJ1-1	many	TGTGCCAGCTCACTTACGACAGCTTTGAACACTGAAGCTTTCTTT	CASSLTTALNTEAFF